This record concerns one T cell receptor (beta chain) sequence. This sample was included in a study of blood T cells in healthy people across ages. Germline CDR1 reads MNHEY; CDR2 reads SVGEGT. Trimming left V 5 bases short and J 1 base short, with 5 bases between. There are 12 residues in the CDR3. A second PCR, run for roughly 7 to 12 cycles, used a sample-barcoded 5' primer plus a J-beta primer mix. TCRdb independently ran MiXCR on the 5' RACE reads; one entry per CDR3 protein. The sample has 800,000 to 1,000,000 distinct CDR3 sequences, about 48% seen once. The sequence was collected from a man aged 25-45 years in good health. The sequenced material came from blood. The V gene is TRBV6-2 or TRBV6-3, the J gene TRBJ2-5; D call uncertain. The CDR3 loop is CASSPFQETQYF. The CDR3 DNA sequence: TGTGCCAGCAGTCCGTTCCAAGAGACCCAGTACTTC.